This TCR beta chain emerged from a study of vaccination and CD4 T cells after COVID-19. V dropped 5 bases and J dropped 10 bases, with 18 bases sitting between them. Germline V gene lookup returns CDR1 WNHNN and CDR2 SYGVQD (reference sequence). This CDR3 has 15 amino acids. Stated treatment: approximately nine-day PBMC culture with coronavirus spike peptide pools or control peptides (ViraFEST assay). ViraFEST relied on peptide pools to expand antigen-specific T cells; the TCRs were sequenced afterward. Sequencing of DNA taken from cultured CD4+ T cells relied on the Oncomine TCR Beta short-read assay. TCRdb re-called the PCR reads through MiXCR, storing one row per CDR3 protein. The profile shows some 12,000 distinct CDR3 sequences, 38% of them singletons. Comments on this clonotype: Its antigen is not identified.

The TCR comes from a human donor with COVID-19. V gene TRBV10-1 combines with J gene TRBJ1-6; D unresolved. Material: cultured CD4+ T cells from blood. The CDR3 coding sequence is TGCGCCAGCAGTCACCCGCCTAATCGACCATCACCCCTCCACTTT. This sequence encodes CASSHPPNRPSPLHF.